These T cell receptor beta chains were read from a single sample in a study of T cell changes during pregnancy in multiple sclerosis. Libraries were prepared by immunoSEQ multiplex PCR; TCRdb keeps only in-frame clonotypes and omits some of them. The sample has about 46,000 clones; roughly 90% are singletons. The source material was CD8+ T cells from peripheral blood mononuclear cells, sampled in the second trimester of pregnancy. The receptors come from a female donor with multiple sclerosis, enrolled in a pregnancy study. CDR3s include the opening cysteine and the closing phenylalanine or tryptophan. Each record gives: clone size, J gene, D gene, V gene, CDR3 protein, CDR3 DNA. D genes are given only for firm matches. Clone size is given for some rows only: seen once, a few or many times, or a class if the clone is expanded.

once,TRBJ2-2,.,TRBV7-3,CASSPTPNTGELFF,TGTGCCAGCAGCCCGACACCGAACACCGGGGAGCTGTTTTTT
.,TRBJ2-1,TRBD1,TRBV29-1,CSVRDSYNEQFF,TGCAGCGTTCGGGACAGTTACAATGAGCAGTTCTTC
.,TRBJ1-6,.,TRBV21-1,CASSKTTEGSPLHF,TGTGCCAGCAGCAAGACGACGGAGGGTTCACCCCTCCACTTT
.,TRBJ2-2,.,TRBV11-3,CASSPTQGLTGELFF,TGTGCCAGCAGCCCGACACAGGGTCTCACCGGGGAGCTGTTTTTT
.,TRBJ1-2,.,TRBV5-6,CASSANRVPNYGYTF,TGTGCCAGCAGCGCGAACAGGGTGCCTAACTATGGCTACACCTTC
.,TRBJ1-6,.,TRBV9,CASSGDPRTAFFSPLHF,TGTGCCAGCAGCGGCGATCCCAGGACAGCTTTTTTTTCACCCCTCCACTTT
.,TRBJ2-7,TRBD1,TRBV11-1,CASSSRDRAYEQYF,TGTGCCAGCAGCTCCCGGGACAGAGCCTACGAGCAGTACTTC
.,TRBJ2-2,.,TRBV27,CASSFTGLAGELFF,TGTGCCAGCAGTTTTACAGGGTTGGCCGGGGAGCTGTTTTTT
.,TRBJ1-5,.,TRBV7-9,CASRRDGSNQPQHF,TGTGCCAGCAGGCGGGACGGCAGCAATCAGCCCCAGCATTTT
.,TRBJ1-6,.,TRBV19,CASSIDLWGETPLHF,TGTGCCAGTAGTATAGATCTATGGGGGGAAACACCCCTCCACTTT
once,TRBJ2-1,.,TRBV6-6,CASSYGANEQFF,TGTGCCAGCAGTTACGGGGCCAATGAGCAGTTCTTC
.,TRBJ1-6,.,TRBV14,CASSHSGADNSPLHF,TGTGCCAGCAGCCACTCAGGGGCCGATAATTCACCCCTCCACTTT
.,TRBJ1-1,TRBD1,TRBV19,CASSNRDRLNTEAFF,TGTGCCAGTAGTAACAGGGACAGGCTGAACACTGAAGCTTTCTTT
.,TRBJ1-1,.,TRBV7-6,CASSLGANPNTEAFF,TGTGCCAGCAGCTTAGGAGCGAACCCGAACACTGAAGCTTTCTTT